Reported below is one T cell receptor beta chain. Its cognate antigen is unknown. CDR3 length: 12 residues. CDR1 and CDR2 (germline): LGHNA, YNFKEQ. V was clipped by 5 bases and J by 4 bases, with 6 bases between them. The data belong to a study of shared clonotypes between healthy human individuals. Study-level information: Per donor, CD8 memory used one plate, CD8 naive used two, CD4 memory used three and CD4 naive used three.

The naive CD8 subset, CD45RO-negative cells positively selected for CCR7, excluded terminally differentiated effector memory CD45RA+ cells. Some clones are missing from TCRdb's copy, which holds only in-frame ones; the method was immunoSEQ multiplex PCR. The table lists around 2,000,000 clones, around 96% of them singletons. Study-level findings and limits: In contrast to clonotypes shared by all four donors, non-shared clonotypes had lower generation probabilities.

This TCR came from a man between 18 and 29 years old in good health. The V and J genes are TRBV4-2 and TRBJ1-3; D is perhaps TRBD1 (6 bases). Sequencing was carried out using naive CD8+ T cells sorted from blood. The CDR3 spells CASSTGGNTIYF. In DNA, the CDR3 is TGTGCCAGCAGCACAGGGGGAAACACCATATATTTT.